This entry is about one T cell receptor beta chain. The antigen is unknown. This CDR3 region has 13 residues. The germline V and J ends were trimmed by 1 base and 7 bases, with 9 bases remaining between them. CDR1 SGHRS and CDR2 YFSETQ come from the germline V gene. The sample comes from a study of T-cell memory formation after mild COVID-19. Regarding the study as a whole: Later expanders leaned CD4+, whereas day 15 to 85 contracting clones were balanced CD4/CD8. A subset of responding clones appeared in pre-infection memory, suggesting cross-reactive memory joined. Clones that contracted clustered mainly in CM and EM if CD4+ and in EMRA if CD8+.

5'RACE primed at constant segments yielded TCR alpha and TCR beta cDNA libraries bearing sample barcodes and UMIs. TCRdb re-derived calls from the 5' RACE reads in MiXCR, one entry per CDR3 protein. The sample has 250,000 to 350,000 distinct CDR3 sequences, roughly 15% seen once. V and J are TRBV5-1 and TRBJ2-1, with a weak D call TRBD1 (6 bases). The material sequenced was PBMCs or a T cell subset sorted from them (not recorded which). The clonotype was recovered from a man between 18 and 35 years old who had mild COVID-19 (a few samples of this study predate the infection). Cell type and time point are not known. CDR3 nucleotides: TGCGCCAGCAGCTTGACAGGGAGAAATGAGCAGTTCTTC. This codes for CASSLTGRNEQFF.